Shown below are 3 T cell receptor beta chains from a single sample sequenced in a study of neurological immune-mediated disorders. Described time point: longitudinal time-point 1 (baseline). A single record per CDR3 protein comes from TCRdb applying MiXCR to the 5' RACE reads. Of roughly 75,000 distinct CDR3 sequences listed, roughly 13% were seen once; the top ten hold around 4.3%. The sequenced material came from PBMCs. These receptors were collected from a female donor with HTLV-1-associated myelopathy (HAM/TSP).

The chain employs TRBV18 and TRBJ2-7; possible D gene TRBD1, 5 bases. Per the germline V gene, CDR1 is KGHSH and CDR2 is LQKENI. V was cut by 3 bases and J by 2 bases, with 8 bases left in between. This CDR3 has 13 residues. The CDR3 region is CASSPTDAYEQYF. CDR3 nucleotide sequence: TGTGCCAGCTCACCGACAGATGCCTACGAGCAGTACTTC.

This chain connects TRBV28 to TRBJ2-1; D unclear. The V end lost 8 bases, the J end lost 7 bases, and 15 bases lay between the germline ends. Germline V lookup: CDR1 MDHEN, CDR2 SYDVKM. The CDR3 is 13 amino acids. CDR3 sequence (DNA): TGTGCCAGCTTGGCCGCACACAAGAATGAGCAGTTCTTC. This codes for CASLAAHKNEQFF.

This clonotype came up many times. The chain employs TRBV11-2 and TRBJ2-5; the D gene is possibly TRBD2 (6 bases). The CDR3 extends over 15 amino acids. From germline, CDR1 is SGHAT and CDR2 FQNNGV. The V and J ends lost 5 bases and 9 bases respectively, with 22 bases between them. The CDR3 here is CASSQGLPGNGAQYF. CDR3 in DNA: TGTGCCAGCAGCCAGGGACTTCCCGGCAATGGGGCCCAGTACTTC.